One and the same sample provided the 21 T cell receptor beta chains below, sequenced in a study of T cell responses to AZD1222 COVID-19 vaccine. The protocol was immunoSEQ multiplex PCR, while the TCRdb copy is restricted to in-frame clones and leaves out a portion. The sample has some 200,000 clones; approximately 94% are singletons. The material sequenced was peripheral blood, taken 28 days after the second dose of the MenACWY control vaccine. All receptors derive from an adult who received the MenACWY meningococcal vaccine as a control.

This chain uses TRBV19 with TRBJ2-1; D unresolved. V was clipped by 3 bases and J by 6 bases, with 9 bases between them. This CDR3 has 13 residues. Germline-derived CDR1 and CDR2 are LNHDA and SQIVND (reference sequence). The CDR3 spells CASSMGRINEQFF. The CDR3 coding sequence is TGTGCCAGTAGTATGGGCAGAATCAATGAGCAGTTCTTC.

The genes are TRBV9 and TRBJ1-2; perhaps TRBD1 as D (6 bases). CDR1 is SGDLS and CDR2 is YYNGEE in the germline V gene. V was clipped by 8 bases and J by 6 bases, with 11 bases between them. The CDR3 runs to 11 residues. CDR3 loop: CASWGPHGYTF. The CDR3 DNA reads TGTGCCAGTTGGGGGCCGCATGGCTACACCTTC.

J is TRBJ2-5 and V is TRBV19; no firm D call. The CDR3 spans 13 residues. Trimming took 6 bases from V and 4 from J, leaving 12 bases between them. Germline-derived CDR1 and CDR2 are LNHDA and SQIVND (reference sequence). Here the CDR3 DNA reads TGTGCCAGTAGGGCCAGAGACATAGAGACCCAGTACTTC. Amino acid sequence: CASRARDIETQYF.

The J gene is TRBJ1-1, the V gene TRBV28; TRBD1 is a possible D gene (6 bases). Per the germline V gene, CDR1 is MDHEN and CDR2 is SYDVKM. The CDR3 loop spans 14 amino acids. Trimming left V 7 bases short and J 10 bases short, with 22 bases between. The DNA of the CDR3 is TGTGCCAGCAACACACAGGGAAGGGGCTTTGGAGCTTTCTTT. It codes for CASNTQGRGFGAFF.

The chain recombines TRBV19 with TRBJ1-2; 9 bases fit TRBD1. The CDR3 has 14 amino acids. V lost 3 bases, J lost 8 bases, and 7 bases stayed unmatched. The germline V gene encodes CDR1 LNHDA and CDR2 SQIVND (reference sequence). DNA for the CDR3: TGTGCCAGTAGTATCGGGGACAGGGTACAGGGCTACACCTTC. Amino acids: CASSIGDRVQGYTF.

This sequence joins TRBV15 and TRBJ2-5, with no clear D. The CDR3 consists of 15 residues. Trimming shortened V by 0 bases and J by 0 bases, and 8 bases separated the two germline ends. The V gene's germline CDR1 is LNHNV and CDR2 YYDKDF (reference sequence). CDR3 in amino acids: CATSRDQGNQETQYF. The CDR3 DNA reads TGTGCCACCAGCAGAGATCAAGGGAACCAAGAGACCCAGTACTTC.

The CDR3 sequence: CASSLNSGTDTQYF. The CDR3 coding sequence is TGCGCCAGCAGCTTGAATAGCGGAACAGATACGCAGTATTTT. The rearrangement uses TRBV5-1 and TRBJ2-3; maybe TRBD2 (6 bases). V lost 1 base to trimming and J lost 3 bases, with 9 bases between them. CDR1 is SGHRS and CDR2 is YFSETQ in the germline V gene. This CDR3 has 14 residues.

The chain carries TRBV3-1 (or the pseudogene TRBV3-2) and TRBJ2-1, with D possibly being TRBD1 (6 bases). With 3 bases removed from V and 8 bases from J, the gap between germline ends came to 8 bases. Germline values: CDR1 LGHDT, CDR2 YNNKEL (reference sequence). The CDR3 contains 12 residues. The CDR3 loop is CASSQGAHEQFF. For the CDR3, the DNA is TGTGCCAGCAGCCAGGGGGCGCATGAGCAGTTCTTC.

The V and J genes are TRBV18 and TRBJ2-5; possibly TRBD2 for D (5 bases). V lost 0 bases, J lost 2 bases, and 7 bases lay in between. This CDR3 spans 14 amino acids. In germline, CDR1 is KGHSH, CDR2 LQKENI. CDR3 sequence (DNA): TGTGCCAGCTCACCACCGGGAGTACAAGAGACCCAGTACTTC. Its protein product is CASSPPGVQETQYF. Full variable domain (outside the CDR3, taken from reference TRBV18 and TRBJ2-5): NAGVMQNPRHLVRRRGQEARLRCSPMKGHSHVYWYRQLPEEGLKFMVYLQKENIIDESGMPKERFSAEFPKEGPSILRIQQVVRGDSAAYFCASSPPGVQETQYFGPGTRLLVL.

This chain joins TRBV6-1 and TRBJ2-1; D unresolved. The CDR3 loop spans 15 amino acids. Per germline, CDR1 MNHNS and CDR2 SASEGT. V gave up 0 bases and J gave up 0 bases, with 6 bases separating them. The CDR3 coding sequence is TGTGCCAGCAGTGAAGCTCCGAGCTCCTACAATGAGCAGTTCTTC. Encoded protein: CASSEAPSSYNEQFF.

This rearrangement joins TRBV7-2 to TRBJ2-3, with a possible D match to TRBD2 (6 bases). V was cut by 5 bases and J by 4 bases, with 13 bases left in between. The germline V gene encodes CDR1 SGHTA and CDR2 FQGNSA. This CDR3 has 14 amino acids. The CDR3 protein is CASSLTRISDTQYF. Here the CDR3 DNA reads TGTGCCAGCAGCCTGACTAGGATTTCAGATACGCAGTATTTT.

The chain has TRBV6-5 and TRBJ1-1, with D perhaps matching TRBD1 (5 bases). V lost 6 bases and J lost 1, with 12 bases in between. Germline V gene data show CDR1 as MNHEY and CDR2 as SVGAGI. The CDR3 is 14 residues long. The CDR3 is CASSAFDRNTEAFF. Here the CDR3 DNA reads TGTGCCAGCAGCGCCTTCGACAGGAACACTGAAGCTTTCTTT.

The chain recombines TRBV7-3 with TRBJ2-1, with 9 nucleotides matching TRBD2. Germline CDR1 and CDR2: SGHTA and FQGTGA. The J segment lost 6 bases and the V segment lost 1 base, leaving 7 bases of the junction unmatched. The CDR3 totals 16 residues. The CDR3 reads CASSLMGGRAGNEQFF. CDR3 coding DNA: TGTGCCAGCAGCTTAATGGGCGGGAGGGCTGGCAATGAGCAGTTCTTC.

The rearrangement joins TRBV5-5 to TRBJ1-1; 7 nucleotides align to TRBD1. CDR1 and CDR2 from the germline V gene are SGHKS and YYEKEE (reference sequence). CDR3 size: 15 residues. Losses at the gene ends were 4 bases for V and 5 bases for J; bases not matched to a gene: 11. CDR3 protein: CASSLGPQGRTEAFF. CDR3 bases: TGTGCCAGCAGCCTAGGTCCACAGGGGAGAACTGAAGCTTTCTTT. Drawing the rest from reference TRBV5-5 and TRBJ1-1, the complete variable domain is DAGVTQSPTHLIKTRGQQVTLRCSPISGHKSVSWYQQVLGQGPQFIFQYYEKEERGRGNFPDRFSARQFPNYSSELNVNALLLGDSALYLCASSLGPQGRTEAFFGQGTRLTVV.

This clone has only one observation. This CDR3 is CASRDRAGTEAFF. DNA for the CDR3: TGTGCCAGTCGAGACAGGGCCGGCACTGAAGCTTTCTTT. The gene calls are TRBV6-4 and TRBJ1-1; 7 bases map to TRBD1. The V segment lost 9 bases and the J segment 4 bases; nucleotides outside the gene matches: 8. The CDR3 contains 13 residues. Germline CDR1 MRHNA, CDR2 SNTAGT.

This rearrangement joins TRBV27 to TRBJ2-7; no clear D gene. The V and J ends lost 3 bases and 0 bases respectively, with 9 bases between them. The CDR3 covers 14 residues. CDR1 is MNHEY, CDR2 SMNVEV, per germline (reference sequence). CDR3 sequence reads: CASSFLEGSYEQYF. As DNA, the CDR3 is TGTGCCAGCAGTTTCCTTGAAGGCTCCTACGAGCAGTACTTC.

The V call is TRBV28, the J call TRBJ1-1, with 8 bases matching TRBD1. Germline lookup yields CDR1 MDHEN and CDR2 SYDVKM. The CDR3 has 17 amino acids. Trimming removed 7 bases from V and 10 bases from J; junction bases left unmatched: 23. Written as DNA, the CDR3 is TGTGCCAGCAATGGTCTCTATCAGGGGGCGAACCGTGGCGGAGCTTTCTTT. Protein sequence: CASNGLYQGANRGGAFF.

The rearrangement joins TRBV7-3 to TRBJ2-3, with D unresolved. The CDR3 runs to 13 residues. The ends were cut back, 5 bases at V and 4 bases at J, with 10 bases in the middle. Germline values: CDR1 SGHTA, CDR2 FQGTGA. CDR3 nucleotides: TGTGCCAGCAGCCCCCAAACATCAGATACGCAGTATTTT. The encoded protein is CASSPQTSDTQYF.

As concerns this clone: An end of the junction does not agree with germline; a read error may underlie this. The chain recombines TRBV7-7 with TRBJ1-1; D unresolved. The CDR3 is 9 amino acids. CDR1 and CDR2 (germline): SSHAT, FNYEAQ (reference sequence). The CDR3 protein is CASNSEAFF. CDR3 bases: TGTGCTAGCAACTCTGAAGCTTTCTTT.

The V and J genes are TRBV28 and TRBJ2-4, with D perhaps matching TRBD2 (6 bases). Germline V gives CDR1 MDHEN, CDR2 SYDVKM. CDR3 size: 12 residues. The V end lost 7 bases, the J end lost 8 bases, and 12 bases lay between the germline ends. The CDR3 DNA follows: TGTGCCAGCACCGCGGGCGGGGACATTCAGTACTTC. It encodes CASTAGGDIQYF.

Note on this clone: Other DNA sequences in this sample translate to the same CDR3. The chain is built from TRBV7-9 and TRBJ1-1; D is possibly TRBD1 (5 bases). Germline values: CDR1 SEHNR, CDR2 FQNEAQ (reference sequence). CDR3 length: 14 amino acids. V was shortened by 1 base and J by 5 bases, with 11 bases between the two germline ends. CDR3 in amino acids: CASSLVQGGTEAFF. The CDR3 nucleotides are TGTGCCAGCAGCTTAGTCCAGGGAGGTACTGAAGCTTTCTTT.